This T cell receptor (beta chain) was obtained from a study of blood T cell repertoires in COVID-19. Study summary: The samples span acute and convalescent COVID-19 from the United States, Italy and Spain. T cells, B-cell-depleted T cells, or PBMCs provided the cDNA or gDNA that served as material.

Study processing details: Scientists estimated how many nucleated cells there were by amplifying reference gene primers. The table came from immunoSEQ multiplex PCR; TCRdb's copy has only in-frame clones and leaves some out. From that table come the V and J calls and clone size; the DNA was used to work out D and trimming. Of fewer than 250,000 clones listed, around 88% are singletons. This clone was detected only once. The CDR3 has 15 amino acids. The germline CDR1 and CDR2 sequences are LGHDT and YNNKEL (reference sequence). V dropped 4 bases and J dropped 6; count of bases not matched to a gene: 6.

This clonotype originated in a man in his fifties or sixties with active or convalescent COVID-19. Material for sequencing was peripheral blood. The chain uses TRBV3-1 (or the pseudogene TRBV3-2) and TRBJ1-4, with TRBD1 identical over 9 bases. The CDR3 loop is CASSRRQGVDEKLFF. In DNA, the CDR3 is TGTGCCAGCAGCCGCAGACAGGGGGTAGATGAAAAACTGTTTTTT.